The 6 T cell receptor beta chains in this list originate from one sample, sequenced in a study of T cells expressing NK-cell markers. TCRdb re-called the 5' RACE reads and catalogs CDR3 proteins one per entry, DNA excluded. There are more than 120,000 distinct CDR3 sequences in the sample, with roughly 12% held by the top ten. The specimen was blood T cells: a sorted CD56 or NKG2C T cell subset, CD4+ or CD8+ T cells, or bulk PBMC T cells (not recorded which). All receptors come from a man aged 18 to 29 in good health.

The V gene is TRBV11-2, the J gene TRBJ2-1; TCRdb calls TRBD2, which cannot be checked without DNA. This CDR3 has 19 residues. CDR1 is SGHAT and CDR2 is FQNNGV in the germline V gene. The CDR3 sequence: CASSLNLYSPSGKADEQFF.

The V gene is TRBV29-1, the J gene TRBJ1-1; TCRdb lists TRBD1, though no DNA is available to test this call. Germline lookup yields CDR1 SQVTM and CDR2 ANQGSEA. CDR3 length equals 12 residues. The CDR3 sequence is CSGTGGTTEAFF.

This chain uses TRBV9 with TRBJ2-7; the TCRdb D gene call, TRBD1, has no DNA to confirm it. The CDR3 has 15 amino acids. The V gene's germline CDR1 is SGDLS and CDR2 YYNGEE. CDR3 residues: CASSESGTGRDEQYF. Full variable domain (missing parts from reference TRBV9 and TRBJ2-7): DSGVTQTPKHLITATGQRVTLRCSPRSGDLSVYWYQQSLDQGLQFLIQYYNGEERAKGNILERFSAQQFPDLHSELNLSSLELGDSALYFCASSESGTGRDEQYFGPGTRLTVT.

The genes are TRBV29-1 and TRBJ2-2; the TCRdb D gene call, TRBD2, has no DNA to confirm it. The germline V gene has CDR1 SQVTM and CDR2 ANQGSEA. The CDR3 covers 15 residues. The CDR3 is CSVEGEGLWTGELFF.

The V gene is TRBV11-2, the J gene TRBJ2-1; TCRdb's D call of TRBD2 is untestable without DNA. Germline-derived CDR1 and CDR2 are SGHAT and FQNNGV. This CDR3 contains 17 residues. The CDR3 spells CASSYNSGLGIYNEQFF.

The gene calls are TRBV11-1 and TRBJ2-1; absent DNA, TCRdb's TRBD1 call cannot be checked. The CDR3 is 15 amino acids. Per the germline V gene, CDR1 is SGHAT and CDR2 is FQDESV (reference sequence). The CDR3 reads CASTHRESSYNEQFF.